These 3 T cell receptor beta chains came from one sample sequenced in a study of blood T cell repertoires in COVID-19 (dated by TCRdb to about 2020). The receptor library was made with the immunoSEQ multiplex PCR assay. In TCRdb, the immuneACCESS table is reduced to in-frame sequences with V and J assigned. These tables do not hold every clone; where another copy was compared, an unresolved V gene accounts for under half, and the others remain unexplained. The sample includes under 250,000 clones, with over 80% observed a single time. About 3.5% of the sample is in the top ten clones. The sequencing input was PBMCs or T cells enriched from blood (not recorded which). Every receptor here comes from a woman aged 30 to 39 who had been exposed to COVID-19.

Here the CDR3 DNA reads TGCGCCAGCAAGGTGGGCTCCAGCTACGAGCAGTACTTC. It encodes CASKVGSSYEQYF. The genes are TRBV10-2 and TRBJ2-7; D is uncertain. This CDR3 spans 13 amino acids. CDR1 WSHSY and CDR2 SAAADI come from the germline V gene. V gave up 7 bases and J gave up 3 bases, with 13 bases separating them.

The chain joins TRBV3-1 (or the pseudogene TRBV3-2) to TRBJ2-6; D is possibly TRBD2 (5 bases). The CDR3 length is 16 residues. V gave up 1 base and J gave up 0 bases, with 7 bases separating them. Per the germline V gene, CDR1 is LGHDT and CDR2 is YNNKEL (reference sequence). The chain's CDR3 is CASSQAGLSGANVLTF. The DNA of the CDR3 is TGTGCCAGCAGCCAAGCAGGACTCTCTGGGGCCAACGTCCTGACTTTC.

The CDR3 loop is CATSRDFTGFVGNQPQHF. In DNA, the CDR3 is TGTGCCACCAGCAGAGATTTCACAGGCTTCGTAGGCAATCAGCCCCAGCATTTT. The genes are TRBV15 and TRBJ1-5; D possibly corresponds to TRBD1 (5 bases). This CDR3 spans 18 amino acids. The germline V gene encodes CDR1 LNHNV and CDR2 YYDKDF (reference sequence). Trimming took off 0 bases at V and 2 bases at J, with 17 bases between the two ends. Full variable domain (missing parts from reference TRBV15 and TRBJ1-5): DAMVIQNPRYQVTQFGKPVTLSCSQTLNHNVMYWYQQKSSQAPKLLFHYYDKDFNNEADTPDNFQSRRPNTSFCFLDIRSPGLGDTAMYLCATSRDFTGFVGNQPQHFGDGTRLSIL.